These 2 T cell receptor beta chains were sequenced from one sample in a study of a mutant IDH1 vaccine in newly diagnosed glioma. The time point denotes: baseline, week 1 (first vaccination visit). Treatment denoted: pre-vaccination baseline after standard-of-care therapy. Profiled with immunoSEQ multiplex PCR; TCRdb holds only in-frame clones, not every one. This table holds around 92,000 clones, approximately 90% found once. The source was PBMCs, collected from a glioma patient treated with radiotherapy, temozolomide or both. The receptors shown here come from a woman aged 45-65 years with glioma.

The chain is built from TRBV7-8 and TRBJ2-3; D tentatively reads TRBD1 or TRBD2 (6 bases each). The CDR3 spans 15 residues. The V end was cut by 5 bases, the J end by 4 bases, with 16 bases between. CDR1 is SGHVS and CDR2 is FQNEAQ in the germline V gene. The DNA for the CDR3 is TGTGCCAGCAGCCCTCGGGTGGGGGGCGCAGATACGCAGTATTTT. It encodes CASSPRVGGADTQYF.

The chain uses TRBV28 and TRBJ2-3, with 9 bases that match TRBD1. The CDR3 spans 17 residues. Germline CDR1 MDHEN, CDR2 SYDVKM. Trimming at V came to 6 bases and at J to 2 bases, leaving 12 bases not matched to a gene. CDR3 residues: CASSIRRTGALTDTQYF. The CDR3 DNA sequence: TGTGCCAGCAGCATCAGACGGACAGGGGCGCTCACAGATACGCAGTATTTT. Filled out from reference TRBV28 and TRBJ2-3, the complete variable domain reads DVKVTQSSRYLVKRTGEKVFLECVQDMDHENMFWYRQDPGLGLRLIYFSYDVKMKEKGDIPEGYSVSREKKERFSLILESASTNQTSMYLCASSIRRTGALTDTQYFGPGTRLTVL.